One T cell receptor (beta chain) is described in this entry. This receptor's antigen is unknown. The input lacks base qualities; no much larger clone sits a single base away. Read against the paper, the sample's time point label means: baseline before first vaccination. Vaccinee samples came from UK trials COV001 and COV002, including a single-blind randomized controlled phase 2/3 trial of AZD1222 (ChAdOx1 nCoV-19) in healthy adults. For TCRbeta chain sequencing, PBMC samples from trial participants were taken at day 0 and at day 28 after the second dose. The CDR3 regions of human TCRbeta chains were subjected to immunosequencing. As for how the authors treated the data: Repertoire TCRs were matched against a reference library of SARS-CoV-2-specific TCRs generated with the MIRA antigen-specificity platform. Breadth meant the fraction of unique TCRs that were SARS-CoV-2-associated, whereas depth meant the fraction of total T cells that were SARS-CoV-2-associated. Using the MIRA data, each spike-specific TCR was assigned both to the spike region to which the TCR was reactive and to a CD4 or CD8 class. Log10-transformed breadth and depth values were compared by one-way ANOVA with Sidak's multiple comparisons tests. Here the immuneACCESS table is served through TCRdb, limited to in-frame sequences with V and J called. Missing clones are a known gap in these copies; in checked studies unresolved V genes cover under half, and the rest lacks a known reason. V and J calls and clone size are given by that table; D and trimming were obtained from the DNA. The sample data list about 97,000 clones, and 85% to 90% of these were observed just once. Of the sample, 6% to 8% falls within the top ten clones.

These data originate in a study of T cell responses to AZD1222 COVID-19 vaccine (dated by TCRdb to about 2021). Regarding the complete study: Because spike-specific TCR depth and breadth did not differ between the two schedules, AZD1222 recipients who got a second dose at roughly 4 weeks were pooled with those who got a second dose at roughly 12 weeks. TCR sequencing was performed for about 240 trial participants, of whom 200 to 210 were given two doses of AZD1222 and around 26 were given two doses of MenACWY control vaccine. Trial participants were enrolled by age into subgroups of 18-55, 56-69 and 70-plus years, and about 150, 27 and 61 TCR-sequenced participants, respectively, were included in these subgroups. Findings and caveats that apply to the study as a whole: The 56-69-year group was small, and its depth increase did not reach significance, likely because of low power. Because no day 14 peak-response samples were available, the repertoires could be characterized only after the peak T cell response. After two AZD1222 doses, spike-specific TCR breadth and depth were significantly higher than at day 0 and than in MenACWY recipients. Vaccine-associated CD4 TCRs spanned the whole spike protein, with dominant responses in regions 160-218 and 743-854. Reportedly, close to half of the unique spike-specific TCRs recognized epitopes lying outside the regions that are mutated in the B.1.351 and B.1.1.7 variants. Conclusions about previously exposed vaccinees are limited because only 5 or 6 AZD1222 recipients were SARS-CoV-2 seropositive at baseline. Most participants were white British and females outnumbered males, and the authors suggested that clonal diversity may have been underestimated.

The germline V gene gives CDR1 as SGHTA and CDR2 as FQGNSA. Counted from cysteine to phenylalanine, this CDR3 has 14 amino acids. The sequence is cut down to CDR3 DNA, 42 bases in frame from base 1. After removal of 5 bases from V and 4 bases from J, the junction retains 7 bases not matched to a gene. The starting material was peripheral blood, obtained on day 0 of AZD1222 vaccination. This chain is built from TRBV7-2 and TRBJ2-5, with TRBD2 identical over 7 junction bases. The receptor comes from an adult in good health. The CDR3 in this case is CASSGDPGGETQYF. The DNA sequence is TGTGCCAGCAGCGGCGACCCGGGGGGAGAGACCCAGTACTTC.